This T cell receptor beta chain is drawn from a study of T cell responses to AZD1222 COVID-19 vaccine. Germline V CDR1 and CDR2: SGHTA, FQGNSA. This CDR3 is built from 15 residues. Unmatched junction bases numbered 10, after V lost 7 bases and J lost 6 bases. The protocol was immunoSEQ multiplex PCR, while the TCRdb copy is restricted to in-frame clones and leaves out a portion. The data contain 90,000 to 150,000 clones, 87% of them singletons. The receptor was isolated from an adult who received the AZD1222 COVID-19 vaccine. This rearrangement joins TRBV7-2 to TRBJ2-2; 8 nucleotides align to TRBD2. The material sequenced was peripheral blood, taken 28 days after the second AZD1222 dose. CDR3 bases: TGTGCCAGCAAGGGTGGGGCGGGGGGCGCCGGGGAGCTGTTTTTT. Its translation is CASKGGAGGAGELFF.